A selection of T cell receptor beta chains follows, all from one sample in a study of PD-1 blockade in classical Hodgkin lymphoma. The data were produced by immunoSEQ multiplex PCR, yet TCRdb's version contains in-frame clones alone and is incomplete. Among more than 85,000 clones listed, about 90% were seen once. Sequenced here: peripheral blood mononuclear cells (PBMCs), sampled before the second cycle of nivolumab. Source of these receptors: a human donor with classical Hodgkin lymphoma. Both conserved end residues are part of each CDR3. The order of the fields is D gene, clone size, J gene, V gene, CDR3 protein, CDR3 DNA. D genes are given only for firm matches. Clone sizes are given selectively: once, few, many, or a class where the clone is expanded.

D: .; size: .; J: TRBJ1-5; V: TRBV5-5; CDR3: CASTYSADQPQHF; DNA: TGTGCCAGCACCTACTCCGCCGACCAGCCCCAGCATTTT
D: .; size: .; J: TRBJ2-7; V: TRBV21-1; CDR3: CASSKKKAGAYEQYF; DNA: TGTGCCAGCAGCAAAAAAAAGGCGGGAGCGTACGAGCAGTACTTC
D: .; size: once; J: TRBJ1-2; V: TRBV7-9; CDR3: CASSPVYRGYTF; DNA: TGTGCCAGCAGCCCCGTTTACAGGGGCTACACCTTC
D: TRBD1; size: .; J: TRBJ2-7; V: TRBV7-7; CDR3: CASSLDRSDEQYF; DNA: TGTGCTAGCAGCTTGGACAGGTCGGACGAGCAGTACTTC
D: TRBD1; size: .; J: TRBJ1-5; V: TRBV27; CDR3: CASSFRQGNQPQHF; DNA: TGTGCCAGCAGTTTTCGACAGGGTAACCAGCCCCAGCATTTT
D: .; size: .; J: TRBJ2-7; V: TRBV4-1; CDR3: CASSLVKEDSYEQYF; DNA: TGCGCCAGCAGCCTAGTCAAGGAGGACTCCTACGAGCAGTACTTC
D: .; size: .; J: TRBJ1-3; V: TRBV6-5; CDR3: CASKAGNTIYF; DNA: TGTGCCAGCAAAGCCGGAAACACCATATATTTT
D: .; size: once; J: TRBJ2-3; V: TRBV4-1; CDR3: CASSQGPGGADTQYF; DNA: TGCGCCAGCAGCCAAGGGCCAGGTGGGGCAGATACGCAGTATTTT
D: .; size: .; J: TRBJ2-7; V: TRBV19; CDR3: CASSIEASSEQYF; DNA: TGTGCCAGTAGTATAGAGGCTTCCTCCGAGCAGTACTTC
D: .; size: few; J: TRBJ1-1; V: TRBV19; CDR3: CASSPPAPSAFF; DNA: TGTGCCAGTAGCCCCCCGGCGCCATCGGCTTTCTTT
D: TRBD2; size: .; J: TRBJ2-3; V: TRBV10-3; CDR3: CAIKTRREGQDTQYF; DNA: TGTGCCATCAAGACCAGGCGGGAGGGCCAAGATACGCAGTATTTT
D: .; size: .; J: TRBJ2-7; V: TRBV28; CDR3: CASSFPSGRNEQYF; DNA: TGTGCCAGCAGTTTCCCGTCGGGACGCAACGAGCAGTACTTC
D: .; size: .; J: TRBJ1-2; V: TRBV27; CDR3: CASSPDGPYGYTF; DNA: TGTGCCAGCAGTCCGGACGGACCCTATGGCTACACCTTC
D: TRBD2; size: .; J: TRBJ2-5; V: TRBV6-5; CDR3: CASSYPGGGETQYF; DNA: TGTGCCAGCAGTTACCCTGGGGGGGGAGAGACCCAGTACTTC
D: .; size: .; J: TRBJ2-7; V: TRBV2; CDR3: CASRSRYNEQYF; DNA: TGTGCCAGCAGAAGTCGGTACAACGAGCAGTACTTC
D: .; size: .; J: TRBJ1-6; V: TRBV27; CDR3: CATRWANPNSPLHF; DNA: TGTGCCACACGATGGGCCAACCCTAATTCACCCCTCCACTTT
D: TRBD2; size: .; J: TRBJ2-1; V: TRBV6-5; CDR3: CASNPRAGAYNEQFF; DNA: TGTGCCAGCAACCCACGAGCGGGAGCCTACAATGAGCAGTTCTTC
D: .; size: .; J: TRBJ2-7; V: TRBV27; CDR3: CATGDREGEQYF; DNA: TGTGCCACCGGCGACAGGGAGGGCGAGCAGTACTTC
D: .; size: .; J: TRBJ2-1; V: TRBV28; CDR3: CASSPQYNEQFF; DNA: TGTGCCAGCAGTCCTCAGTACAATGAGCAGTTCTTC
D: TRBD2; size: .; J: TRBJ2-7; V: TRBV7-8; CDR3: CASSLEVSGYYEQYF; DNA: TGTGCCAGCAGCTTAGAGGTTAGCGGGTATTACGAGCAGTACTTC
D: TRBD1; size: .; J: TRBJ1-1; V: TRBV10-1; CDR3: CASSESTGADTEAFF; DNA: TGCGCCAGCAGTGAGTCGACAGGGGCGGACACTGAAGCTTTCTTT
D: .; size: .; J: TRBJ2-7; V: TRBV5-1; CDR3: CASSFARLGEQYEQYF; DNA: TGCGCCAGCAGCTTTGCTCGATTGGGGGAGCAGTACGAGCAGTACTTC
D: TRBD1; size: .; J: TRBJ2-7; V: TRBV5-1; CDR3: CASSIDGRQGYYEQYF; DNA: TGCGCCAGCAGCATCGACGGAAGACAGGGGTATTACGAGCAGTACTTC
D: TRBD2; size: .; J: TRBJ2-1; V: TRBV10-1; CDR3: CASSRLANNEQFF; DNA: TGCGCCAGCTCCAGACTAGCGAACAATGAGCAGTTCTTC
D: .; size: .; J: TRBJ2-1; V: TRBV5-3; CDR3: CASHTGPVRDPGNEQFF; DNA: TGTGCCAGCCATACAGGGCCCGTAAGGGACCCAGGCAATGAGCAGTTCTTC
D: .; size: .; J: TRBJ1-1; V: TRBV29-1; CDR3: CSAVGTEAFF; DNA: TGCAGCGCAGTTGGTACTGAAGCTTTCTTT
D: TRBD2; size: .; J: TRBJ2-7; V: TRBV28; CDR3: CASSRSGRPPEQYF; DNA: TGTGCCAGCAGCCGTAGCGGGCGCCCCCCCGAGCAGTACTTC
D: .; size: .; J: TRBJ2-7; V: TRBV2; CDR3: CASKSAGRNEQYF; DNA: TGTGCCAGCAAATCCGCGGGGAGGAACGAGCAGTACTTC